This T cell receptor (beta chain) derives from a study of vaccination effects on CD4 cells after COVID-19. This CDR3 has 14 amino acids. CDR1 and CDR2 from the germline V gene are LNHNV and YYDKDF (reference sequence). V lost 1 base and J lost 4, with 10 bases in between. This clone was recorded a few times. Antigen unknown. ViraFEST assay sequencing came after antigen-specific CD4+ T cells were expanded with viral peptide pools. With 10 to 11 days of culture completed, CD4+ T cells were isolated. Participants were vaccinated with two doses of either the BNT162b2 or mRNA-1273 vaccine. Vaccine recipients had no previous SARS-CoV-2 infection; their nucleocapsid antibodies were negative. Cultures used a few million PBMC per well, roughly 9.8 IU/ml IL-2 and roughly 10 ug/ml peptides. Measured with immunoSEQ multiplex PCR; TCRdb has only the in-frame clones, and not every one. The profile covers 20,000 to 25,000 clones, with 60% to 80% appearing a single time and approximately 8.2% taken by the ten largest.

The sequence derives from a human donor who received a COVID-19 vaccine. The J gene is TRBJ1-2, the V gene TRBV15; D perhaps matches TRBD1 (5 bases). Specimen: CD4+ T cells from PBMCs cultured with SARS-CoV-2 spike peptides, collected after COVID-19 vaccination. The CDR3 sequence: CATSRGGNGYGYTF. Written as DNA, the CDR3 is TGTGCCACCAGCAGAGGGGGGAACGGCTATGGCTACACCTTC.